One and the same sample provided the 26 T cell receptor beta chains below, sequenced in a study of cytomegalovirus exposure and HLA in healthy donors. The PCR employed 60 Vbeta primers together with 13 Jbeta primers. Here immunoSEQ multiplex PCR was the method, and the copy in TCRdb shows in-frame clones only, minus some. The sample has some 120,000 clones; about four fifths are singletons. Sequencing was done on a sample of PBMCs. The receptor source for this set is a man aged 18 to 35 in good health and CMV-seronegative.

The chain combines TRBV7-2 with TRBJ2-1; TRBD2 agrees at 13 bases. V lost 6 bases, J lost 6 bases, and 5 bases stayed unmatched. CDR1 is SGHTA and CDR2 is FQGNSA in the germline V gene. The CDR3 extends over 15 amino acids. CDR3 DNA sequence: TGTGCCAGCAGGTTGGGACTAGCGGGGCTCAATGAGCAGTTCTTC. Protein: CASRLGLAGLNEQFF. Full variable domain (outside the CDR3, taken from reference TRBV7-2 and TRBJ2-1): GAGVSQSPSNKVTEKGKDVELRCDPISGHTALYWYRQSLGQGLEFLIYFQGNSAPDKSGLPSDRFSAERTGGSVSTLTIQRTQQEDSAVYLCASRLGLAGLNEQFFGPGTRLTVL.

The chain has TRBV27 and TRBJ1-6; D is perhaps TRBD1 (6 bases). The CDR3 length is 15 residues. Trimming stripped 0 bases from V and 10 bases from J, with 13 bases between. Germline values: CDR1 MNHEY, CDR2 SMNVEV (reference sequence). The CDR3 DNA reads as TGTGCCAGCAGTTTATCCGGGACAATTGGGTCACCCCTCCACTTT. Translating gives CASSLSGTIGSPLHF.

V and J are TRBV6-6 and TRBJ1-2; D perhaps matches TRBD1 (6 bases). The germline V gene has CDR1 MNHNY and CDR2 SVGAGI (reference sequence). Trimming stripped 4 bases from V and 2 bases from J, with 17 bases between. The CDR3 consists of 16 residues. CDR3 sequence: CASSSSPQGTNYGYTF. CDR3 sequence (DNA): TGTGCCAGCAGTTCTTCCCCTCAGGGGACCAACTATGGCTACACCTTC.

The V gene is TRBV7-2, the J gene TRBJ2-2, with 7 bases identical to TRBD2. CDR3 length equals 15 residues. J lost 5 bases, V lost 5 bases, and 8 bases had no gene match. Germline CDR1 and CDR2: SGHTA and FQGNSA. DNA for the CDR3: TGTGCCAGCAGCCTTGGGGAGGGAAGGACCGGGGAGCTGTTTTTT. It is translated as CASSLGEGRTGELFF. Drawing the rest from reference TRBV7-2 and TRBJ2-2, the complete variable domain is GAGVSQSPSNKVTEKGKDVELRCDPISGHTALYWYRQSLGQGLEFLIYFQGNSAPDKSGLPSDRFSAERTGGSVSTLTIQRTQQEDSAVYLCASSLGEGRTGELFFGEGSRLTVL.

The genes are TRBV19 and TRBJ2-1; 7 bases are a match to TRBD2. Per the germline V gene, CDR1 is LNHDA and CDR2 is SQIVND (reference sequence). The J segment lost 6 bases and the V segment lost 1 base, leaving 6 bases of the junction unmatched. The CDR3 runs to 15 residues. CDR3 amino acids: CASSIVGGGSNEQFF. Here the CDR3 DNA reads TGTGCCAGTAGTATAGTTGGGGGGGGGAGCAATGAGCAGTTCTTC.

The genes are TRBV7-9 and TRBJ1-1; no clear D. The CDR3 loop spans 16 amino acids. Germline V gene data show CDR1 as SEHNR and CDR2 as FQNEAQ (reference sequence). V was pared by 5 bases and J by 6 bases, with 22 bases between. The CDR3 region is CASSQNVRVIDPEAFF. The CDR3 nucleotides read TGTGCCAGCAGCCAAAATGTCCGGGTAATAGATCCTGAAGCTTTCTTT.

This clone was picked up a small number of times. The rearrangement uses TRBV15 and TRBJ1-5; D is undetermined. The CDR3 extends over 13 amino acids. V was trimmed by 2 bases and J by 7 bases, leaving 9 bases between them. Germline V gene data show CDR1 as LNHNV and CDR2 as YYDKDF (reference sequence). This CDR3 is CATSRPGLQPQHF. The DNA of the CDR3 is TGTGCCACCAGCAGACCCGGTTTACAGCCCCAGCATTTT. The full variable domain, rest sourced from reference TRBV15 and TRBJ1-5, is DAMVIQNPRYQVTQFGKPVTLSCSQTLNHNVMYWYQQKSSQAPKLLFHYYDKDFNNEADTPDNFQSRRPNTSFCFLDIRSPGLGDTAMYLCATSRPGLQPQHFGDGTRLSIL.

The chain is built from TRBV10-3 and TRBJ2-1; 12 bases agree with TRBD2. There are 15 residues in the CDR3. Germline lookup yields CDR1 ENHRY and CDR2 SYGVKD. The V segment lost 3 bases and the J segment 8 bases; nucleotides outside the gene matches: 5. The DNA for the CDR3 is TGTGCCATCAGTGACCTAGCGGGGGGGCCCGATGAGCAGTTCTTC. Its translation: CAISDLAGGPDEQFF.

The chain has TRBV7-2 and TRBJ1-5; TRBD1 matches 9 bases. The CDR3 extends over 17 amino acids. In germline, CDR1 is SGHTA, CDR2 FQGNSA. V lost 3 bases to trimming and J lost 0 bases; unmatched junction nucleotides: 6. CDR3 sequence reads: CASSLGQGLYSNQPQHF. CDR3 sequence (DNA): TGTGCCAGCAGCTTGGGACAGGGACTATATAGCAATCAGCCCCAGCATTTT.

The chain's CDR3 is CASSSPTSGGAYEQYF. The CDR3 bases are TGCGCCAGCAGCTCCCCGACTAGCGGGGGGGCATACGAGCAGTACTTC. V usage is TRBV5-1 and J usage is TRBJ2-7, with 14 bases matching TRBD2. The CDR3 extends over 16 amino acids. J gave up 4 bases and V 3 bases, and 6 bases lay outside the gene matches. Germline CDR1 reads SGHRS; CDR2 reads YFSETQ.

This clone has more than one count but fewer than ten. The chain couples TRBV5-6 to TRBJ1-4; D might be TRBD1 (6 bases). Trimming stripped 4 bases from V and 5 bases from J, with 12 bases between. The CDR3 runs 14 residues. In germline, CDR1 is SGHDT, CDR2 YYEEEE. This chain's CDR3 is CASSQGNLNEKLFF. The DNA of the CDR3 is TGTGCCAGCAGCCAGGGGAACCTCAATGAAAAACTGTTTTTT.

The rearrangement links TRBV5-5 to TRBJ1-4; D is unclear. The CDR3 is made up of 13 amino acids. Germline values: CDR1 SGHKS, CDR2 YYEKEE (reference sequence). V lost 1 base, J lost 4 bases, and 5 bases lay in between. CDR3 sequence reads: CASSLFRNEKLFF. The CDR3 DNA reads TGTGCCAGCAGCTTGTTCCGTAATGAAAAACTGTTTTTT. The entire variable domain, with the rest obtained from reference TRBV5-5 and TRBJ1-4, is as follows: DAGVTQSPTHLIKTRGQQVTLRCSPISGHKSVSWYQQVLGQGPQFIFQYYEKEERGRGNFPDRFSARQFPNYSSELNVNALLLGDSALYLCASSLFRNEKLFFGSGTQLSVL.

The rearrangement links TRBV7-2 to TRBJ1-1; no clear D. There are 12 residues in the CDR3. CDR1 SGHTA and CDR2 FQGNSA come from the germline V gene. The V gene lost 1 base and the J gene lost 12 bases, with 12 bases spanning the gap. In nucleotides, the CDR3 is TGTGCCAGCAGCTTAGAGTATGGGGAGACTTTCTTT. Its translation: CASSLEYGETFF.

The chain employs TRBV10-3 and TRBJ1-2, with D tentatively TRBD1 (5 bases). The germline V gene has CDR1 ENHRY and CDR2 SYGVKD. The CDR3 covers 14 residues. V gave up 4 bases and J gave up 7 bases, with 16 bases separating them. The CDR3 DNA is TGTGCCATCAGTGGGGGCAGCTCGGGTGGTGGCTACACCTTC. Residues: CAISGGSSGGGYTF.

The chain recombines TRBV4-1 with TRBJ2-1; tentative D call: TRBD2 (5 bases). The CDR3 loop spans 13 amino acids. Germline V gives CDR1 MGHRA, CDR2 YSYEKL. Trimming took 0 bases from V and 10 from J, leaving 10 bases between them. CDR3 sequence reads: CASSQDSWREQFF. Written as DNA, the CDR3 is TGCGCCAGCAGCCAAGATTCTTGGAGGGAGCAGTTCTTC.

In DNA, the CDR3 is TGTGCCAGCAGCCTTTTTGCGGGACAGGGAAAGACTGAAGCTTTCTTT. It codes for CASSLFAGQGKTEAFF. This chain uses TRBV5-4 with TRBJ1-1; TRBD1 matches 9 bases. V shed 4 bases and J 5 bases; nucleotides not matched to a gene: 12. The CDR3 is made up of 16 amino acids. The germline V gene encodes CDR1 SGHNT and CDR2 YYREEE (reference sequence).

For the CDR3, the DNA is TGTGCCACCAGCACCGGGACAGGGGGACCGAACTATGGCTACACCTTC. Translated, it gives CATSTGTGGPNYGYTF. The J gene is TRBJ1-2, the V gene TRBV15, with TRBD1 matching over 11 bases. This CDR3 region has 16 residues. Germline CDR1 reads LNHNV; CDR2 reads YYDKDF (reference sequence). Losses at the gene ends were 4 bases for V and 2 bases for J; bases not matched to a gene: 6.

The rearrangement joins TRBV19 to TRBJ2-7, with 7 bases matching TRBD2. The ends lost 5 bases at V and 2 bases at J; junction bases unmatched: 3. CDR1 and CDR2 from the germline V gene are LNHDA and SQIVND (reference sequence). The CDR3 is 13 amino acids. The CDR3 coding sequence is TGTGCCAGTAGTCCTGCGGGAGCCTACGAGCAGTACTTC. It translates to CASSPAGAYEQYF.

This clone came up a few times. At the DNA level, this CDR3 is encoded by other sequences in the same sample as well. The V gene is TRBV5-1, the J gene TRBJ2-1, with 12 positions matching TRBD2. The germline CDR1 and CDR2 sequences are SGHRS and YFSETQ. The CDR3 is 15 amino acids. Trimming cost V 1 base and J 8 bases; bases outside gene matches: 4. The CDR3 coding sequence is TGCGCCAGCAGCTTGACTAGCGGGGGGATGCATGAGCAGTTCTTC. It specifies CASSLTSGGMHEQFF.

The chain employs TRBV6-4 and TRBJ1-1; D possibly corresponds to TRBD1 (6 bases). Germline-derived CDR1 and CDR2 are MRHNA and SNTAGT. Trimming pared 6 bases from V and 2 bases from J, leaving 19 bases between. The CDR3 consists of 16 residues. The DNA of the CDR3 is TGTGCCAGCAGGGAAACCTTTACAGGGTTCAACACTGAAGCTTTCTTT. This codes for CASRETFTGFNTEAFF.

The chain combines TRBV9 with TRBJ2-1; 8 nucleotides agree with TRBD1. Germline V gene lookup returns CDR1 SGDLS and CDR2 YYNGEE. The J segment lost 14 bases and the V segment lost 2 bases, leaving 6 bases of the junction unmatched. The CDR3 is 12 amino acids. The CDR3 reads CASSVTGQGKFF. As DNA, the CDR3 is TGTGCCAGCAGCGTGACCGGACAGGGAAAGTTCTTC. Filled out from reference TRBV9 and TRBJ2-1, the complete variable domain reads DSGVTQTPKHLITATGQRVTLRCSPRSGDLSVYWYQQSLDQGLQFLIQYYNGEERAKGNILERFSAQQFPDLHSELNLSSLELGDSALYFCASSVTGQGKFFGPGTRLTVL.

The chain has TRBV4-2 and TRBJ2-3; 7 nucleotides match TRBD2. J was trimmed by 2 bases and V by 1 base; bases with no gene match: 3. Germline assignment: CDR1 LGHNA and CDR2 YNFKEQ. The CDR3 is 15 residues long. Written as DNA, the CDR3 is TGTGCCAGCAGCCAAGCGCGGGAGCACACAGATACGCAGTATTTT. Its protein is CASSQAREHTDTQYF.

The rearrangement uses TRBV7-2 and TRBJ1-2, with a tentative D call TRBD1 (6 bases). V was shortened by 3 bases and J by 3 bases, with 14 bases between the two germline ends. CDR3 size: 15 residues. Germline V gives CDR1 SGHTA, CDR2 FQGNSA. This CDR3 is CASSFLMRTDYGYTF. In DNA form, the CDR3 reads TGTGCCAGCAGCTTTCTTATGCGGACAGACTATGGCTACACCTTC.

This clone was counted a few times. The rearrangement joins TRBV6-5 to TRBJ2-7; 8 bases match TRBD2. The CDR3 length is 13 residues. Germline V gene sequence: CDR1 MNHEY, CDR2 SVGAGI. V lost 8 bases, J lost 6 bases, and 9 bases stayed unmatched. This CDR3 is CASGRDREGEQYF. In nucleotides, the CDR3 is TGTGCCAGCGGCCGGGACCGGGAGGGCGAGCAGTACTTC.

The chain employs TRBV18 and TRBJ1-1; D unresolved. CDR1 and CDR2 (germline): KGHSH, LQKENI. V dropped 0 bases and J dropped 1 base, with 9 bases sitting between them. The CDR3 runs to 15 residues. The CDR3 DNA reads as TGTGCCAGCTCACCACCCCACCTCAGGAACACTGAAGCTTTCTTT. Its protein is CASSPPHLRNTEAFF.

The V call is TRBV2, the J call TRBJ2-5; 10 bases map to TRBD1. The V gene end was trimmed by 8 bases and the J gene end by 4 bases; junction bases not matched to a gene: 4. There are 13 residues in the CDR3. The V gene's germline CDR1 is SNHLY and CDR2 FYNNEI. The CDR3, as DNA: TGTGCCAGCGGACAGGGGGTTGCAGAGACCCAGTACTTC. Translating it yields CASGQGVAETQYF.